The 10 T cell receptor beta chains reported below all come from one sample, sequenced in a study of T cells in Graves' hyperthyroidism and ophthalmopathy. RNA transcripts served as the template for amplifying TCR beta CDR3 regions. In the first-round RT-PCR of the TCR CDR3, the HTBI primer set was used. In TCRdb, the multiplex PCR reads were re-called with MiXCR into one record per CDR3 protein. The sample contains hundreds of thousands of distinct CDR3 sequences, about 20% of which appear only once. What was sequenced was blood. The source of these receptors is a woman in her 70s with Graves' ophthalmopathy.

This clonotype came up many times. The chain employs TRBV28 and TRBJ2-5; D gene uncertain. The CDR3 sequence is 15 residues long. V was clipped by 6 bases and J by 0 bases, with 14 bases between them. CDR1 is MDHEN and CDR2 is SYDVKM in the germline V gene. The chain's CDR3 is CASRPVRRYQETQYF. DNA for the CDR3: TGTGCCAGCAGACCCGTGCGGCGGTACCAAGAGACCCAGTACTTC.

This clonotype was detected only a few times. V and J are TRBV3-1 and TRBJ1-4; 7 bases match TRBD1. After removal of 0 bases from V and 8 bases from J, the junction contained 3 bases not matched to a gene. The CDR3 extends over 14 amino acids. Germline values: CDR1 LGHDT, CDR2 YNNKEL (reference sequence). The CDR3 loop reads CASSQEQGNEKLFF. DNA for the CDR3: TGTGCCAGCAGCCAAGAACAGGGGAACGAAAAACTGTTTTTT.

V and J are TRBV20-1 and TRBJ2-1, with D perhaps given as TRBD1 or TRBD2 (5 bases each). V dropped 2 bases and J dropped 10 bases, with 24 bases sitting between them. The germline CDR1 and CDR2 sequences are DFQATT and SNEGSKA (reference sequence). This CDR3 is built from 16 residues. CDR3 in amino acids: CSARFRGRTSRLEQFF. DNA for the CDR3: TGCAGTGCTAGATTTCGGGGCCGAACAAGCCGTCTGGAGCAGTTCTTC.

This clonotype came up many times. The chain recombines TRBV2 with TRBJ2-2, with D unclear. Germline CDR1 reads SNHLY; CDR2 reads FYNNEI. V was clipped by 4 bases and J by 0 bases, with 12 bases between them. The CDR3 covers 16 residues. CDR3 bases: TGTGCCAGCAGTGGTAGGGCCACCGCGAACACCGGGGAGCTGTTTTTT. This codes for CASSGRATANTGELFF.

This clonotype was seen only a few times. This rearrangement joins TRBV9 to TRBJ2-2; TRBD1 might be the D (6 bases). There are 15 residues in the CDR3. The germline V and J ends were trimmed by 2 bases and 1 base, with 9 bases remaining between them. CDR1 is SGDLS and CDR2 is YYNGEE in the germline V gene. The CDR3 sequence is CASSVGQLNTGELFF. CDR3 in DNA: TGTGCCAGCAGCGTTGGACAGTTGAACACCGGGGAGCTGTTTTTT.

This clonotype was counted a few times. The CDR3 region has the DNA TGTGCCACCCTACGACTAGCGGGAGATTCTGGGGCCAACGTCCTGACTTTC. Amino acids: CATLRLAGDSGANVLTF. The chain joins TRBV27 to TRBJ2-6, with TRBD2 identical over 12 bases. V trimming: 10 bases; J trimming: 1 base; junction bases outside the gene matches: 8. This CDR3 is built from 17 residues. Looked up from germline, CDR1 is MNHEY and CDR2 is SMNVEV (reference sequence).

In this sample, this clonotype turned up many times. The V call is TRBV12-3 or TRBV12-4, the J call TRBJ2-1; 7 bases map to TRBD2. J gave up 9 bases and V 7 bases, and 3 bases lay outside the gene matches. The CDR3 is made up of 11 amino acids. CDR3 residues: CASTSGGEQFF. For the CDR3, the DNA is TGTGCCAGCACGTCGGGAGGTGAGCAGTTCTTC.

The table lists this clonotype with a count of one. The CDR3 nucleotides are TGTGCCAGCAGTTATACCACCGGGGCAGGGGGCACTGAAGCTTTCTTT. This gives the protein CASSYTTGAGGTEAFF. J is TRBJ1-1 and V is TRBV6-5; 7 bases are a match to TRBD1. This CDR3 is built from 16 residues. Per the germline V gene, CDR1 is MNHEY and CDR2 is SVGAGI. V was clipped by 3 bases and J by 4 bases; unmatched bases: 11.

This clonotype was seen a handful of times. This CDR3 reads CASSVERTGDGYTF. The DNA for the CDR3 is TGTGCCAGCAGCGTAGAAAGGACAGGGGATGGCTACACCTTC. The chain uses TRBV9 and TRBJ1-2; 9 bases are shared with TRBD1. This CDR3 contains 14 residues. The trim removed 0 bases at V and 6 bases at J, leaving 3 bases unmatched. Per germline, CDR1 SGDLS and CDR2 YYNGEE.

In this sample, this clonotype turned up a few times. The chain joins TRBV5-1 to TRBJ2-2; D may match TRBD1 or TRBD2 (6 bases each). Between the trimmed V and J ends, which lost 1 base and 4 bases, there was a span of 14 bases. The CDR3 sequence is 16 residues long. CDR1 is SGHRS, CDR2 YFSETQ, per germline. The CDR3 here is CASSLIRGQPTGELFF. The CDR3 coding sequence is TGCGCCAGCAGCTTGATTCGGGGGCAGCCCACCGGGGAGCTGTTTTTT.